The TCR beta chain under discussion was sequenced for a study of shared clonotypes between healthy human individuals. The naive CD8 fraction comprised CD45RO-negative cells positively selected for CCR7 and excluded terminally differentiated effector memory CD45RA+ cells. As concerns this clone: Other DNA sequences in this sample translate to the same CDR3.

Genomic DNA of every subset was divided equally among multiple immunoSEQ plates. Produced via immunoSEQ multiplex PCR; TCRdb's table is partial and in-frame only. Among millions of clones listed, over 85% were seen once. The CDR3 is made up of 13 amino acids. Germline-derived CDR1 and CDR2 are LNHDA and SQIVND (reference sequence). V was shortened by 3 bases and J by 0 bases, with 5 bases between the two germline ends. The sequence derives from a man between 18 and 29 years old in good health. V gene TRBV19 combines with J gene TRBJ1-1; unclear D gene. The sample consisted of naive CD8+ T cells sorted from blood. Written as DNA, the CDR3 is TGTGCCAGTAGTATTAGTATGAACACTGAAGCTTTCTTT. Encoded protein: CASSISMNTEAFF. Full variable domain (rest looked up from reference TRBV19 and TRBJ1-1): DGGITQSPKYLFRKEGQNVTLSCEQNLNHDAMYWYRQDPGQGLRLIYYSQIVNDFQKGDIAEGYSVSREKKESFPLTVTSAQKNPTAFYLCASSISMNTEAFFGQGTRLTVV.